The rows below give T cell receptor beta chains drawn from one sample of a study of blood T cell repertoires in COVID-19. The repertoire was sequenced with immunoSEQ multiplex PCR; TCRdb's copy has only in-frame clones and lacks some. The profile shows some 200,000 clones, roughly nine tenths of them singletons. The sequenced sample consisted of peripheral blood. These receptors were collected from a woman between 50 and 59 years old with acute or convalescent COVID-19. Each CDR3 is given with its conserved first and last residue. The size field is filled for only some rows; it gives once, few, many or a size class.

j_call v_call clone_size cdr3_aa
TRBJ2-5 TRBV18 - CASSPALRQETQYF
TRBJ2-5 TRBV18 - CASSLGQGGETQYF
TRBJ1-1 TRBV11-3 - CASSSGIDRNTEAFF
TRBJ2-1 TRBV5-4 - CASSPAGRDLPNEQFF
TRBJ2-7 TRBV12-3/TRBV12-4 once CASSISYYEQYF
TRBJ2-5 TRBV5-4 - CASSLVSSGGKVETQYF
TRBJ1-1 TRBV6-1 - CASSEGGLGRAEAFF
TRBJ2-3 TRBV3-1/TRBV3-2 - CASSRLAGGTDTQYF
TRBJ2-3 TRBV5-4 - CASSLRAVSTDTQYF
TRBJ1-2 TRBV2 - CASSEALGRRGYTF
TRBJ2-7 TRBV27 once CASSRDSLFTSYEQYF
TRBJ2-3 TRBV19 few CASSMSGISTDTQYF
TRBJ1-1 TRBV5-1 - CASSFPTGATEAFF
TRBJ1-1 TRBV19 - CASSRDRVGTEAFF
TRBJ2-1 TRBV7-2 - CASSGLAVQGWLGEQFF
TRBJ1-4 TRBV5-1 - CASSNGRNEKLFF
TRBJ2-7 TRBV19 once CASSSRQGAYEQYF
TRBJ2-2 TRBV6-5 - CASSPRQGGELFF
TRBJ2-1 TRBV18 - CASSPPRVVIGLAGSNEQFF
TRBJ2-7 TRBV7-9 - CASSLSSYEQYF
TRBJ1-6 TRBV7-9 - CASSTRDSRLTYNSPLHF
TRBJ1-4 TRBV18 - CASSRRGTSNEKLFF
TRBJ1-2 TRBV21-1 - CASSKSRDLYYGYTF
TRBJ1-3 TRBV14 - CASSHYQGTLAGNTIYF
TRBJ1-4 TRBV5-1 - CASSLGTPGGEKLFF
TRBJ1-2 TRBV6-4 - CASSVGAEFLTDYGYTF
TRBJ1-2 TRBV29-1 - CSGRTSGGYGYTF
TRBJ2-3 TRBV9 - CASSVGASADTQYF
TRBJ1-6 TRBV4-1 - CASSPTGAFSPLHF
TRBJ2-5 TRBV10-1 - CASSESFRRGNQETQYF
TRBJ2-5 TRBV3-1/TRBV3-2 - CASSRSGGAKETQYF
TRBJ2-3 TRBV5-4 - CASSKWDSSTDTQYF
TRBJ2-1 TRBV7-9 - CASSLDAGWGEQFF
TRBJ2-2 TRBV18 - CASSPRASPGELFF
TRBJ2-1 TRBV4-1 - CASRPTLYNEQFF
TRBJ2-1 TRBV30 - CAWSPDFRGNNEQFF
TRBJ2-1 TRBV3-1/TRBV3-2 - CASSPWTPPNNEQFF
TRBJ2-3 TRBV12-5 - CASGPTGTQYF
TRBJ1-3 TRBV6-6 - CASRPNRAVSGNTIYF
TRBJ1-5 TRBV30 few CAWSVRTVNQPQHF
TRBJ1-6 TRBV2 - CASSRQGYSYNSPLHF
TRBJ2-3 TRBV30 - CAWSHRRDDTQYF
TRBJ2-7 TRBV5-3 - CARMDRANEQYF
TRBJ1-2 TRBV25-1 - CASSEGQAYGYTF
TRBJ1-3 TRBV18 - CASSPPNPPVQYTIYF
TRBJ1-2 TRBV10-3 - CAISESEGERRGYTF
TRBJ2-1 TRBV7-9 - CASSVDRGRVNEQFF
TRBJ2-5 TRBV5-1 few CASNVNLGETQYF
TRBJ2-7 TRBV6-5 - CASSDRALNYEQYF
TRBJ1-1 TRBV29-1 few CSVERGVLDTEAFF
TRBJ2-7 TRBV9 - CASSVDNFGYEQYF
TRBJ2-1 TRBV4-1 - CASSLAGTSGGPSSYNEQFF
TRBJ2-1 TRBV7-2 - CASSFAGVGNEQFF